This passage covers 13 T cell receptor beta chains from one sample sequenced in a study of patients and donors after allogeneic stem cell transplantation. TCRdb fed the RT-PCR reads into MiXCR, producing one record per CDR3 protein. The sample shows roughly 180,000 distinct CDR3 sequences, 40% to 45% of them seen only once. Sequenced sample: blood, either unsorted or a sorted T cell fraction (not recorded which). The receptor source for this set is a human donor who was either an allogeneic HSCT recipient or a stem cell or donor lymphocyte infusion donor (not recorded which). It is not recorded whose cells these are; they may come from a transplant donor.

The genes are TRBV7-2 and TRBJ1-6, with D possibly matching TRBD1 (6 bases). The CDR3 has 16 residues. The germline CDR1 and CDR2 sequences are SGHTA and FQGNSA. V gave up 5 bases and J gave up 4 bases, with 15 bases separating them. CDR3: CASSPGGLRYNSPLHF. CDR3 nucleotide sequence: TGTGCCAGCAGCCCTGGGGGGCTCCGTTATAATTCACCCCTCCACTTT.

The genes are TRBV3-1 and TRBJ2-1; D remains unclear. The CDR3 length is 13 residues. Germline V lookup: CDR1 LGHDT, CDR2 YNNKEL (reference sequence). The V end was cut by 1 base, the J end by 3 bases, with 4 bases between. CDR3 sequence reads: CASSQALYNEQFF. The CDR3 DNA follows: TGTGCCAGCAGCCAAGCACTCTACAATGAGCAGTTCTTC.

The V call is TRBV12-3 or TRBV12-4, the J call TRBJ2-1, with 7 bases aligning to TRBD1. The CDR3 covers 15 residues. V shed 5 bases, J shed 4 bases, and the junction held 8 bases outside the gene matches. The CDR3 is CASSLQGNPYNEQFF. In nucleotides, the CDR3 is TGTGCCAGCAGTCTACAGGGGAACCCTTACAATGAGCAGTTCTTC.

This chain links TRBV5-6 with TRBJ1-2; D unclear. Trimming cost V 1 base and J 8 bases, with 15 bases left between them. The length of the CDR3 is 14 residues. Germline V gene lookup returns CDR1 SGHDT and CDR2 YYEEEE. Here the CDR3 reads CASSLLVYADGYTF. The DNA for the CDR3 is TGTGCCAGCAGCTTGTTGGTTTACGCTGACGGCTACACCTTC.

A few counts support this clonotype. The rearrangement joins TRBV12-3 or TRBV12-4 to TRBJ1-4, with 9 bases that match TRBD1. J was trimmed by 3 bases and V by 6 bases; bases with no gene match: 8. CDR3 length: 16 residues. CDR3 protein: CASRSGTGPANEKLFF. The CDR3 DNA reads as TGTGCCAGCAGATCCGGGACAGGGCCAGCTAATGAAAAACTGTTTTTT.

The chain carries TRBV20-1 and TRBJ1-1, with D perhaps matching TRBD1 (5 bases). This CDR3 has 12 amino acids. Germline loops: CDR1 DFQATT, CDR2 SNEGSKA (reference sequence). V lost 2 bases to trimming and J lost 5 bases, with 9 bases between them. CDR3 sequence: CSARRGGTEAFF. CDR3 in DNA: TGCAGTGCTAGACGCGGGGGAACTGAAGCTTTCTTT.

The rearrangement uses TRBV4-3 and TRBJ2-5; D might be TRBD1 (5 bases). Germline CDR1 and CDR2: LGHNA and YSLEER. The germline V and J ends were trimmed by 4 bases and 2 bases, with 8 bases remaining between them. The CDR3 has 13 amino acids. CDR3 loop: CASSRQIQETQYF. The CDR3, as DNA: TGCGCCAGCAGCCGACAGATACAAGAGACCCAGTACTTC.

The gene calls are TRBV28 and TRBJ2-7; TRBD1 agrees at 8 bases. This CDR3 comprises 18 residues. J was trimmed by 0 bases and V by 1 base; bases with no gene match: 11. Germline CDR1 and CDR2: MDHEN and SYDVKM. The CDR3 sequence: CASSLSVGTGKSSYEQYF. CDR3 DNA sequence: TGTGCCAGCAGTTTATCGGTAGGGACAGGAAAGTCCTCCTACGAGCAGTACTTC.

The chain carries TRBV14 and TRBJ1-1; 8 nucleotides match TRBD1. CDR1 and CDR2 (germline): SGHDN, FVKESK. The V gene end was trimmed by 4 bases and the J gene end by 4 bases; junction bases not matched to a gene: 2. The CDR3 length is 13 residues. CDR3 region: CASSPGTGTEAFF. The DNA for the CDR3 is TGTGCCAGCAGCCCCGGGACAGGCACTGAAGCTTTCTTT.

The chain couples TRBV5-1 to TRBJ1-1; 10 bases line up with TRBD1. The germline CDR1 and CDR2 sequences are SGHRS and YFSETQ. The CDR3 contains 14 residues. V lost 5 bases, J lost 5 bases, and 6 bases stayed unmatched. CDR3: CASRPGTGVTEAFF. The CDR3 DNA follows: TGCGCCAGCAGGCCCGGGACAGGGGTTACTGAAGCTTTCTTT.

This clonotype has a handful of counts. The rearrangement links TRBV29-1 to TRBJ2-1; 7 nucleotides match TRBD2. Germline V gene sequence: CDR1 SQVTM, CDR2 ANQGSEA. Unmatched junction bases numbered 10, after V lost 4 bases and J lost 4 bases. The CDR3 spans 15 residues. This CDR3 reads CSVVRWEGSYNEQFF. CDR3 coding DNA: TGCAGCGTTGTGAGGTGGGAGGGGAGTTACAATGAGCAGTTCTTC.

This sequence joins TRBV20-1 and TRBJ2-7, with 15 bases identical to TRBD2. This CDR3 contains 16 residues. The J segment lost 6 bases and the V segment lost 5 bases, leaving 11 bases of the junction unmatched. CDR1 DFQATT and CDR2 SNEGSKA come from the germline V gene (reference sequence). CDR3 protein: CSAGTGLAGGLAEQYF. In DNA, the CDR3 is TGCAGTGCTGGAACGGGACTAGCGGGAGGACTTGCCGAGCAGTACTTC.

This clonotype has a handful of counts. V gene TRBV3-1 combines with J gene TRBJ1-1; 7 bases are shared with TRBD1. Germline CDR1 LGHDT, CDR2 YNNKEL (reference sequence). The V and J ends lost 0 bases and 7 bases, in that order; junction bases with no gene match: 2. This CDR3 region has 13 residues. CDR3 nucleotide sequence: TGTGCCAGCAGCCAAGATCGACAGGGTGAAGCTTTCTTT. The encoded protein is CASSQDRQGEAFF.